The clone carrying this T cell receptor beta chain was seen once. The authors spiked synthetic TCR analog templates into each PCR. The assay was immunoSEQ multiplex PCR, and TCRdb's table has in-frame clones only and misses some. The table shows about 100,000 clones, with about 91% occurring only once. This specimen belongs to a study of PD-L1 blockade in urothelial cancer. Looking at the study overall: When patients started atezolizumab in the mid-2010s, it was given at 1,200 mg intravenously every 3 weeks. Patients previously received 0 to 3 chemotherapy regimens.

Germline CDR1 SNHLY, CDR2 FYNNEI. Trimming pared 7 bases from V and 0 bases from J, leaving 13 bases between. The CDR3 totals 15 residues. Disease in patients was locally advanced or metastatic urothelial carcinoma. This chain joins TRBV2 and TRBJ2-1, with a weak D call TRBD2 (5 bases). This TCR was sampled from a woman of 80 years or more with urothelial cancer. Sample: PBMCs, taken around atezolizumab (anti-PD-L1) treatment. The CDR3 DNA is TGTGCCAGCAACCAGCGGTTAAGCTCCTACAATGAGCAGTTCTTC. Its protein product is CASNQRLSSYNEQFF.